Only a few counts were recorded for the clone carrying this T cell receptor beta chain. The assay was immunoSEQ multiplex PCR, and TCRdb's table has in-frame clones only and misses some. This sample has about 43,000 clones, with around 80% found just once. This specimen comes from a study of blood T cell repertoires in COVID-19. Study as a whole: Whether acute or convalescent, the COVID-19 samples came from the United States, Italy and Spain. PBMCs, B-cell-depleted T cells, or T cells provided the cDNA or gDNA that made up the material.

The germline gives CDR1 MNHEY, CDR2 SMNVEV (reference sequence). The V gene lost 3 bases and the J gene lost 1 base, with 11 bases spanning the gap. There are 15 residues in the CDR3. V is TRBV27 and J is TRBJ2-3; D perhaps matches TRBD2 (6 bases). This receptor was taken from a woman in her sixties with acute or convalescent COVID-19. Sequencing was carried out using peripheral blood. CDR3 bases: TGTGCCAGCAGTTTGGGGGGACTTCGCACAGATACGCAGTATTTT. As protein: CASSLGGLRTDTQYF.